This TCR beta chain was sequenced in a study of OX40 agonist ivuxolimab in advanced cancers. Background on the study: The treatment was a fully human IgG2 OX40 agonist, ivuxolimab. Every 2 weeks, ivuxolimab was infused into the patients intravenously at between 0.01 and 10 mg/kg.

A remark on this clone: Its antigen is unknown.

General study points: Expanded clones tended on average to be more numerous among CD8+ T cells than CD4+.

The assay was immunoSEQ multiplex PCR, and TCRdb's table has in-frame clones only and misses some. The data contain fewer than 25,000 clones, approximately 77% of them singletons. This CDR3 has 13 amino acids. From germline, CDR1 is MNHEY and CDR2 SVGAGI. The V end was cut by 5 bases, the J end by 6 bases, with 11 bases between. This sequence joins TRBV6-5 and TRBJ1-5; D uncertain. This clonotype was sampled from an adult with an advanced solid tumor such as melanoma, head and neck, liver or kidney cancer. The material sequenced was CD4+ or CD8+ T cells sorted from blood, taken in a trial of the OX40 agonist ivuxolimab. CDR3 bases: TGTGCCAGCAGTGGGCTGGTGGGTCAGCCCCAGCATTTT. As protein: CASSGLVGQPQHF.